This T cell receptor (beta chain) was recovered during a study of control samples from healthy donors and cancer patients. Germline V gene data show CDR1 as MRHNA and CDR2 as SNTAGT. The CDR3 extends over 18 amino acids. V was clipped by 2 bases and J by 2 bases, with 19 bases between them. TCRdb keeps only in-frame clones here, not all; method: immunoSEQ multiplex PCR. The data contain about 160,000 clones, 96% of them singletons. The clonotype originates from a woman aged 30 to 39 in good health. What was sequenced was blood. The chain uses TRBV6-4 and TRBJ1-5; D is ambiguous. CDR3 protein: CASSDPTPTQVGNQPQHF. DNA for the CDR3: TGTGCCAGCAGTGACCCTACCCCAACTCAGGTTGGCAATCAGCCCCAGCATTTT.